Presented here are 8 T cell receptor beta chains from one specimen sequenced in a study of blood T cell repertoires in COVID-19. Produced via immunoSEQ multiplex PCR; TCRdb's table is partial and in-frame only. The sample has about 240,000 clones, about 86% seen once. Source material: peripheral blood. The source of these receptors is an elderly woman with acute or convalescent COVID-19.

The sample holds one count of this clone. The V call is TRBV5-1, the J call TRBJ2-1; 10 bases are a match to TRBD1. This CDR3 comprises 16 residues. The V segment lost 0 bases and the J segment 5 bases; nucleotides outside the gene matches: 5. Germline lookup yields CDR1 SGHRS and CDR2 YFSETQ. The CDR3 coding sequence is TGCGCCAGCAGCTTGGGACAGGGGGCGGAAAACAATGAGCAGTTCTTC. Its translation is CASSLGQGAENNEQFF.

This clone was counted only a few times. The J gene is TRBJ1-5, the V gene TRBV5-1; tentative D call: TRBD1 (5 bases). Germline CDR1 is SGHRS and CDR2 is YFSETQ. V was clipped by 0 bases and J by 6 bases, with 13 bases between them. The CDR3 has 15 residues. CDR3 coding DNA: TGCGCCAGCAGCTTGGGGGGAGGGGAGGGTCAGCCCCAGCATTTT. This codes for CASSLGGGEGQPQHF.

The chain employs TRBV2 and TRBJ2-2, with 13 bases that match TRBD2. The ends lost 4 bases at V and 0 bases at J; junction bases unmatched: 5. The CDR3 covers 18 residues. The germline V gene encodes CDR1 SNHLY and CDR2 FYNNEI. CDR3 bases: TGTGCCAGCAGTGTGACTAGCGGGGGGCCGGCGAACACCGGGGAGCTGTTTTTT. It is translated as CASSVTSGGPANTGELFF.

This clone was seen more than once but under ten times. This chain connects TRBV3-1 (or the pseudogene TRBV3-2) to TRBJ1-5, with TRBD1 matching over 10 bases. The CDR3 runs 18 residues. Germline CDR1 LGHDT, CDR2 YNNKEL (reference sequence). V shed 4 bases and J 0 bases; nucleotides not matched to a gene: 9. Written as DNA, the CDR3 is TGTGCCAGCAGCCTCTCATCCGGGACAGGGGTTAGCAATCAGCCCCAGCATTTT. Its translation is CASSLSSGTGVSNQPQHF.

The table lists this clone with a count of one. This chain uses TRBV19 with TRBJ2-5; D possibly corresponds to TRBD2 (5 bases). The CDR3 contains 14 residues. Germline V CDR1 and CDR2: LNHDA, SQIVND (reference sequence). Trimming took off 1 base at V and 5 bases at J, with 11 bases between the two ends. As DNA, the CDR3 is TGTGCCAGTAGTATAGCGGGGTTAATGGAGACCCAGTACTTC. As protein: CASSIAGLMETQYF.

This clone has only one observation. The chain's CDR3 is CAISDRGNSYEQYF. The CDR3 nucleotides are TGTGCCATCAGTGACAGGGGGAACTCCTACGAGCAGTACTTC. This sequence joins TRBV10-3 and TRBJ2-7; the match to TRBD1 covers 7 bases. The germline V gene encodes CDR1 ENHRY and CDR2 SYGVKD. The CDR3 extends over 14 amino acids. V lost 3 bases, J lost 0 bases, and 2 bases stayed unmatched.

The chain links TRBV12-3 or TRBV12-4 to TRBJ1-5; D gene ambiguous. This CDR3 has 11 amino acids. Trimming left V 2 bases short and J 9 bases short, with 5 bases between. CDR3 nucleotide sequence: TGTGCCAGCAGTTTAAACGGGCCCCAGCATTTT. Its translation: CASSLNGPQHF.

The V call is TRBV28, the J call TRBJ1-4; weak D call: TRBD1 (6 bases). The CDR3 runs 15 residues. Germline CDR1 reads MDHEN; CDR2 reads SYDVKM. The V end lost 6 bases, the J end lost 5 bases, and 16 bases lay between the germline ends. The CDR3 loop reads CASRARGANNEKLFF. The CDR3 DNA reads TGTGCCAGCAGGGCCCGGGGGGCGAACAATGAAAAACTGTTTTTT.